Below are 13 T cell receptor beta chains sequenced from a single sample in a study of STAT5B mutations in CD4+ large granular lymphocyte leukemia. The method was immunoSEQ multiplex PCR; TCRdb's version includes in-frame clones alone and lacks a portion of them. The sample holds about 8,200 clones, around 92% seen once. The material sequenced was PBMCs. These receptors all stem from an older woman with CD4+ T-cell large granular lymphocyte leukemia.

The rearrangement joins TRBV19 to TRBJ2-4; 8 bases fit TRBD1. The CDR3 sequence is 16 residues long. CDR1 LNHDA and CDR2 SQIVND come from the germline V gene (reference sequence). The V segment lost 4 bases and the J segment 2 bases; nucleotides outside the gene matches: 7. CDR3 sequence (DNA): TGTGCCAGTAGTACTACAGGACAGGGCACCAAAAACATTCAGTACTTC. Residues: CASSTTGQGTKNIQYF.

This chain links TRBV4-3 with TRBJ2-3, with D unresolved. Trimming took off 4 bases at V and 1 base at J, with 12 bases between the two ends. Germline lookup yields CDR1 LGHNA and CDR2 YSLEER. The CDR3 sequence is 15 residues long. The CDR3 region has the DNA TGCGCCAGCAGCCTCACACGGACCGGCACAGATACGCAGTATTTT. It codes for CASSLTRTGTDTQYF.

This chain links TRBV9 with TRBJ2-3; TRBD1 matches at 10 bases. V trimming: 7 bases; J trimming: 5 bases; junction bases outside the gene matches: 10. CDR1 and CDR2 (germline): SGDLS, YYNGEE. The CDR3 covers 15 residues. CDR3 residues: CASSQDRGDLDTQYF. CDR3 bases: TGTGCCAGCTCGCAGGACAGGGGGGATCTAGATACGCAGTATTTT.

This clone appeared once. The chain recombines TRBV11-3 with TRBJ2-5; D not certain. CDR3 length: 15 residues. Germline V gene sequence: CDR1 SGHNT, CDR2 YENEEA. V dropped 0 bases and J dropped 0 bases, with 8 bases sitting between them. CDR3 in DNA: TGTGCCAGCAGCTTAGATGGTACGGACCAAGAGACCCAGTACTTC. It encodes CASSLDGTDQETQYF.

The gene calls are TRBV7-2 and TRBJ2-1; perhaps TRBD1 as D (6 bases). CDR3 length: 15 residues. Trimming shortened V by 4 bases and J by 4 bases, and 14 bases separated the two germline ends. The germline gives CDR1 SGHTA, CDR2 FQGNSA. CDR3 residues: CASSSTGSSYNEQFF. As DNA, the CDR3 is TGTGCCAGCAGCTCTACAGGGTCTTCTTACAATGAGCAGTTCTTC.

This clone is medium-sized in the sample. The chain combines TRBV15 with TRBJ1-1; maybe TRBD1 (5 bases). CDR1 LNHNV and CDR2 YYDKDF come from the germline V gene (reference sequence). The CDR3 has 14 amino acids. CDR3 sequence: CPQRGRKTVAEAFF. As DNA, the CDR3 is TGTCCACAAAGGGGAAGGAAAACCGTTGCTGAAGCTTTCTTT.

The chain's CDR3 is CASRGTGLYEQYF. As DNA, the CDR3 is TGTGCCAGCAGGGGGACAGGGCTGTACGAGCAGTACTTC. J is TRBJ2-7 and V is TRBV6-1; TRBD1 aligns across 9 bases. Germline V gene sequence: CDR1 MNHNS, CDR2 SASEGT. The J segment lost 4 bases and the V segment lost 6 bases, leaving 4 bases of the junction unmatched. The CDR3 contains 13 residues.

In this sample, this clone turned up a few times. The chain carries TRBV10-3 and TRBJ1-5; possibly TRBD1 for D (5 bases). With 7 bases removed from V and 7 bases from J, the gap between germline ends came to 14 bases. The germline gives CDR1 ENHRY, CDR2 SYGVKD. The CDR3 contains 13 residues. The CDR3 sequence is CAITPGGVQPQHF. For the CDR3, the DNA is TGTGCCATCACCCCGGGAGGGGTACAGCCCCAGCATTTT.

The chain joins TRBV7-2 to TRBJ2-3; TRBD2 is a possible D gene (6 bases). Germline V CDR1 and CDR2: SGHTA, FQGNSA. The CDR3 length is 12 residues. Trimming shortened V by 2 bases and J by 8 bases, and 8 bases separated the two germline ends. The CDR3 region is CASSLLGGTQYF. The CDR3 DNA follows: TGTGCCAGCAGCTTATTGGGGGGTACGCAGTATTTT.

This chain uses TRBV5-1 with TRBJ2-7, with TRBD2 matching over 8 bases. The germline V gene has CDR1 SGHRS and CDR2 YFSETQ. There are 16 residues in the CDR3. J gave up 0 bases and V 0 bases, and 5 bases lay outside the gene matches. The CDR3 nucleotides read TGCGCCAGCAGCTTGGGTTCTAGCGGGTACTCCTACGAGCAGTACTTC. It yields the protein CASSLGSSGYSYEQYF.

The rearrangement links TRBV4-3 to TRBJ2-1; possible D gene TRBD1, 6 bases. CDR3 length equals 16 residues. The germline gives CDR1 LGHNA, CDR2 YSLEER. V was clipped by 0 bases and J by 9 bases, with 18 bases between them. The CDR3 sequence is CASSQEGGFPTSEQFF. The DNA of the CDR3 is TGCGCCAGCAGCCAAGAAGGGGGATTCCCTACAAGTGAGCAGTTCTTC.

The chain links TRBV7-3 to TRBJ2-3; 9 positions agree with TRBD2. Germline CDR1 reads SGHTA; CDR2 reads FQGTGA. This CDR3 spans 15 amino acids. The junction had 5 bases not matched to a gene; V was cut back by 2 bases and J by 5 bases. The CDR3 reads CASSLAGGPKDTQYF. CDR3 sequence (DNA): TGTGCCAGCAGCTTAGCGGGGGGGCCAAAAGATACGCAGTATTTT.

CDR3 loop: CASSLGQETYEQYF. The DNA of the CDR3 is TGCGCCAGCAGCTTGGGACAGGAAACCTACGAGCAGTACTTC. This chain uses TRBV5-1 with TRBJ2-7; D might be TRBD1 (6 bases). Germline V gives CDR1 SGHRS, CDR2 YFSETQ. The CDR3 covers 14 residues. V gave up 0 bases and J gave up 2 bases, with 9 bases separating them.